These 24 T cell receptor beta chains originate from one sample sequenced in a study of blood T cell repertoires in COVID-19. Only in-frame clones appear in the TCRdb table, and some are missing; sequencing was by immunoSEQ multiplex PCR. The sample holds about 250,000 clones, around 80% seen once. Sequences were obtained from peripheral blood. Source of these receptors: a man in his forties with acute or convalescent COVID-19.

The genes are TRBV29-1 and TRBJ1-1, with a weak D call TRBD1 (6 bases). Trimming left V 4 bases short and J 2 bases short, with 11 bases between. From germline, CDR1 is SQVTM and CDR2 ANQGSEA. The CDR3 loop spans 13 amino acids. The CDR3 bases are TGCAGCGTTGCACAGGGTAGCAACACTGAAGCTTTCTTT. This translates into CSVAQGSNTEAFF. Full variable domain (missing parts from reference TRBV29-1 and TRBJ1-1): SAVISQKPSRDICQRGTSLTIQCQVDSQVTMMFWYRQQPGQSLTLIATANQGSEATYESGFVIDKFPISRPNLTFSTLTVSNMSPEDSSIYLCSVAQGSNTEAFFGQGTRLTVV.

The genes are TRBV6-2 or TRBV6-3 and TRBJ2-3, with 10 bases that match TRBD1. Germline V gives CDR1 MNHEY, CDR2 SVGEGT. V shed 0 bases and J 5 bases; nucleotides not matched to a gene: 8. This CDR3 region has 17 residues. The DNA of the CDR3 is TGTGCCAGCAGTTACTCGAGGTGGACAGGGGGTATAGATACGCAGTATTTT. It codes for CASSYSRWTGGIDTQYF.

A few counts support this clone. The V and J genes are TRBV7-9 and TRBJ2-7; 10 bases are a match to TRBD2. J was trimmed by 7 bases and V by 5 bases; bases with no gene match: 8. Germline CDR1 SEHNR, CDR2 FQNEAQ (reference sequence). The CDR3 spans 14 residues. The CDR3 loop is CASSAASGSWEQYF. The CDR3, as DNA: TGTGCCAGCAGCGCCGCTAGCGGGAGTTGGGAGCAGTACTTC. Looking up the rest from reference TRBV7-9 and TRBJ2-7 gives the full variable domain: DTGVSQNPRHKITKRGQNVTFRCDPISEHNRLYWYRQTLGQGPEFLTYFQNEAQLEKSRLLSDRFSAERPKGSFSTLEIQRTEQGDSAMYLCASSAASGSWEQYFGPGTRLTVT.

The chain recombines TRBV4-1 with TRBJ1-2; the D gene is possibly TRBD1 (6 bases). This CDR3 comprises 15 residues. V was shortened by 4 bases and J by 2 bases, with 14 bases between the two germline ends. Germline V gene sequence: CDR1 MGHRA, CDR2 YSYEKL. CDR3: CASSLLGGDNYGYTF. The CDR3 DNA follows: TGCGCCAGCAGCCTTCTAGGGGGGGACAACTATGGCTACACCTTC.

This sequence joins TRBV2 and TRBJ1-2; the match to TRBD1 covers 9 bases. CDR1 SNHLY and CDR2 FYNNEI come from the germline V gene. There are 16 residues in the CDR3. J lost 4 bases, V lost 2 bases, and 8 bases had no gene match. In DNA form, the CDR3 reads TGTGCCAGCAGTGAAATTTGGGACAGGGAGACCTATGGCTACACCTTC. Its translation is CASSEIWDRETYGYTF.

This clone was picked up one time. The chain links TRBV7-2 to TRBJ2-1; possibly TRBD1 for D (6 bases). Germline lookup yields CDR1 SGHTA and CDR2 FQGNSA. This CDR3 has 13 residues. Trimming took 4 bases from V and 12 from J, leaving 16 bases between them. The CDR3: CASSSWTDPRQFF. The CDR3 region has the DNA TGTGCCAGCAGCTCCTGGACAGACCCCAGGCAGTTCTTC.

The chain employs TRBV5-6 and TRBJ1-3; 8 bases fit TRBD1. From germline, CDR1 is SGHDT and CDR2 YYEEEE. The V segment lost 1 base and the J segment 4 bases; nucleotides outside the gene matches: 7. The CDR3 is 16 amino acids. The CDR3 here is CASSLYDRGEGNTIYF. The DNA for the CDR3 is TGTGCCAGCAGCTTGTATGACAGGGGAGAAGGAAACACCATATATTTT. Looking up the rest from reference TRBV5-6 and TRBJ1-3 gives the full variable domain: DAGVTQSPTHLIKTRGQQVTLRCSPKSGHDTVSWYQQALGQGPQFIFQYYEEEERQRGNFPDRFSGHQFPNYSSELNVNALLLGDSALYLCASSLYDRGEGNTIYFGEGSWLTVV.

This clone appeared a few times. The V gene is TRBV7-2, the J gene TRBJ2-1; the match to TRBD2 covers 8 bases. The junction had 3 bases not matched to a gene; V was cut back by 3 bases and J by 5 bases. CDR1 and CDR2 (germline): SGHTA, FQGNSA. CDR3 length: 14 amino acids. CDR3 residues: CASSFSGTNNEQFF. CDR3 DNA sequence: TGTGCCAGCAGCTTTAGCGGGACTAACAATGAGCAGTTCTTC.

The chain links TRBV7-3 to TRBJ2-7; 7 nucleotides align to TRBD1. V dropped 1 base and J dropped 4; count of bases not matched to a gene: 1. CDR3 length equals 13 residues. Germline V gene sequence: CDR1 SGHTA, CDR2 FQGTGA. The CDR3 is CASSLNRGYEQYF. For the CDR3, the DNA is TGTGCCAGCAGCTTAAACAGGGGATACGAGCAGTACTTC.

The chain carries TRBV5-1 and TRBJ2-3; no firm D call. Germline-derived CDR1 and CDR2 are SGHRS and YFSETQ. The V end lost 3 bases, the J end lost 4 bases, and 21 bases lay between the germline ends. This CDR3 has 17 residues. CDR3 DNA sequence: TGCGCCAGCAGCTCCCGAGGCCTTACGCTTCCCCCAGATACGCAGTATTTT. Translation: CASSSRGLTLPPDTQYF.

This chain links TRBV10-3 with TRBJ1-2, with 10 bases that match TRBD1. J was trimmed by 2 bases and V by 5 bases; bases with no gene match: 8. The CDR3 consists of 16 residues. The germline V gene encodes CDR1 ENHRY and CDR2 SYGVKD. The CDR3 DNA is TGTGCCATCAGTCGAGACAGGGGGCTTCTCAACTATGGCTACACCTTC. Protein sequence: CAISRDRGLLNYGYTF.

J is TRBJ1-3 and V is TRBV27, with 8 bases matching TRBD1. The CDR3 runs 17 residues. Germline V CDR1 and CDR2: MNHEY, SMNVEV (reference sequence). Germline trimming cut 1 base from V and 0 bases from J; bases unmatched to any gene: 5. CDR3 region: CASSLYRGDLSGNTIYF. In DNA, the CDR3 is TGTGCCAGCAGTTTATACAGGGGGGACCTCTCTGGAAACACCATATATTTT.

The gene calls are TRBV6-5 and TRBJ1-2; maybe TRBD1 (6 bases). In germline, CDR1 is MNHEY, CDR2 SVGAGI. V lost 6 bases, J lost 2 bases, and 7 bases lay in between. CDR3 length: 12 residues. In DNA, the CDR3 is TGTGCCAGCAGAGACAGGAACTATGGCTACACCTTC. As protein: CASRDRNYGYTF.

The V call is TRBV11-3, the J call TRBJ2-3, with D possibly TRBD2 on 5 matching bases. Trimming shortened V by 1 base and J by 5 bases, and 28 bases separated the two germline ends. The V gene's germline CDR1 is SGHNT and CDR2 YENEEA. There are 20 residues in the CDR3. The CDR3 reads CASSLGVVRTESLAEDTQYF. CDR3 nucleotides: TGTGCCAGCAGCTTAGGTGTGGTGCGGACTGAATCCCTCGCCGAAGATACGCAGTATTTT.

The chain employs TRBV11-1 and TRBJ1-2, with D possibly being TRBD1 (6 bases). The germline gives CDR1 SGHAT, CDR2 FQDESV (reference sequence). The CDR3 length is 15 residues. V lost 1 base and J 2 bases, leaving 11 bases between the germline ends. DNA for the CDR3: TGTGCCAGCAGCTTAGAACCGGGGACAAACTATGGCTACACCTTC. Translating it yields CASSLEPGTNYGYTF.

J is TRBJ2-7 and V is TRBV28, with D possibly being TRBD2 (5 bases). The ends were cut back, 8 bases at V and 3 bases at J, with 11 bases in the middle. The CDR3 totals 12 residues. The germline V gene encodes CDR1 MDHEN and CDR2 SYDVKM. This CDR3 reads CASGGSVYEQYF. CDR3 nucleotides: TGTGCCAGCGGCGGGTCCGTCTACGAGCAGTACTTC.

Written as DNA, the CDR3 is TGTGCCAGCTCACAGGGACAGGGAGACACCGGGGAGCTGTTTTTT. It specifies CASSQGQGDTGELFF. The V and J genes are TRBV18 and TRBJ2-2; TRBD1 matches 9 bases. The J segment lost 3 bases and the V segment lost 4 bases, leaving 3 bases of the junction unmatched. Per the germline V gene, CDR1 is KGHSH and CDR2 is LQKENI. The CDR3 totals 15 residues.

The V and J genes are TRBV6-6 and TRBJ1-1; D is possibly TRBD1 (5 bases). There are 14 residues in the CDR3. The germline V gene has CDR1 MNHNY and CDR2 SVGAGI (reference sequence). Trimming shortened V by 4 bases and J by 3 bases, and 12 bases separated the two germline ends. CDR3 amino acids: CASSFQGLDTEAFF. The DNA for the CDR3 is TGTGCCAGCAGTTTCCAGGGATTAGACACTGAAGCTTTCTTT.

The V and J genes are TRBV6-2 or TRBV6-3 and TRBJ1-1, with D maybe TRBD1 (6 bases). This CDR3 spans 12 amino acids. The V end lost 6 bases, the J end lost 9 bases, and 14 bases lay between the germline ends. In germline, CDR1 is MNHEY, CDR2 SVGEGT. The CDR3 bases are TGTGCCAGCAGCCAGGTACAGGGAAAAGCTTTCTTT. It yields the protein CASSQVQGKAFF.

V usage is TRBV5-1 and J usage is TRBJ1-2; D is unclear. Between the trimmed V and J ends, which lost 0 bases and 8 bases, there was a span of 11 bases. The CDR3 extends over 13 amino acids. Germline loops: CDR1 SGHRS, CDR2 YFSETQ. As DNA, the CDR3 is TGCGCCAGCAGCTTGGATGTGTACTTGGGCTACACCTTC. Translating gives CASSLDVYLGYTF.

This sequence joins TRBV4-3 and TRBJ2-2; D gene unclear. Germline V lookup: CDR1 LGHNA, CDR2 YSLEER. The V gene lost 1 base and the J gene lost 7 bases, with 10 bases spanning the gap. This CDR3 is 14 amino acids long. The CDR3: CASSQGSGFGELFF. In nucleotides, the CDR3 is TGCGCCAGCAGCCAAGGTTCGGGTTTCGGGGAGCTGTTTTTT.

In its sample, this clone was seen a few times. The CDR3 region has the DNA TGTGCCACCAGCGGCGCCCTACTAGCGGGAGGCAATGAGCAGTTCTTC. Protein sequence: CATSGALLAGGNEQFF. This chain joins TRBV15 and TRBJ2-1; TRBD2 agrees at 12 bases. With V trimmed by 5 bases and J by 6 bases, 8 bases remained unmatched. This CDR3 region has 16 residues. The germline V gene encodes CDR1 LNHNV and CDR2 YYDKDF (reference sequence).

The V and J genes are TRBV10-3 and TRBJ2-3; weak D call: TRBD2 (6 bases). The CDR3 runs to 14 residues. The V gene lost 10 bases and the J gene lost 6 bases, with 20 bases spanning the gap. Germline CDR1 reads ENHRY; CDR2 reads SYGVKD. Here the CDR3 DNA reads TGTGCCACACGGGACCTACGGGAGCTTGATACGCAGTATTTT. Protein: CATRDLRELDTQYF.

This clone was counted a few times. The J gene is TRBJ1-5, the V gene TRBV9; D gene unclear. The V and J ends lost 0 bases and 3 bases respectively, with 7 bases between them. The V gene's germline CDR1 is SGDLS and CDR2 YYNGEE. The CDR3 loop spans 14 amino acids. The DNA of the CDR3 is TGTGCCAGCAGCGTAGGGACTTCCAATCAGCCCCAGCATTTT. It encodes CASSVGTSNQPQHF.